This T cell receptor beta chain was sequenced in a study of glioma-infiltrating T cells. Broader study findings: CDR3 overlap between tissue and blood was very small. Gliomas, especially low-grade, showed above-expected tissue-blood divergence; non-neoplastic patients showed below.

Points on this clonotype: No antigen is known for it. One end of the junction fails to match germline, which may point to a read error.

CDR1 DFQATT and CDR2 SNEGSKA come from the germline V gene (reference sequence). CDR3 size: 14 residues. TCR alpha and beta CDR3 regions were amplified from RNA using iRepertoire nested multiplex PCR. Input was roughly 100-450 ng of tissue mRNA or PBMC total RNA. TCRdb reprocessed the multiplex PCR reads via MiXCR and lists one record per CDR3 protein. This sample has 90,000 to 100,000 distinct CDR3 sequences, with about 37% found just once. The chain has TRBV20-1 and TRBJ1-1; D gene unclear. Source material: glioma tissue, nonneoplastic brain tissue, or PBMCs (not recorded which). The source of this sequence is a human donor with low-grade glioma or glioblastoma, undergoing nonglioma brain surgery, or in good health (not recorded which). The CDR3 bases are TGCAGTGCTAGGCCCCGAAACTGGGTCCCTGAAGCCTTCTTT. Protein sequence: CSARPRNWVPEAFF.